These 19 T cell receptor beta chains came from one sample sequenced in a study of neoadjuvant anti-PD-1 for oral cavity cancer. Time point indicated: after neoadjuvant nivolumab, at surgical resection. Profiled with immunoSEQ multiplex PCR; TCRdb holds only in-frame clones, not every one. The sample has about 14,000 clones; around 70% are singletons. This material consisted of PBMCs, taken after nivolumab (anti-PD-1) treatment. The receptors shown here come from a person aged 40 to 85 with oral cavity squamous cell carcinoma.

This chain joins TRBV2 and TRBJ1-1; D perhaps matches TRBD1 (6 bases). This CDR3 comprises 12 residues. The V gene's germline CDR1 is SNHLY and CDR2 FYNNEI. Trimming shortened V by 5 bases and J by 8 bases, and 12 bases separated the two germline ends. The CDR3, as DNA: TGTGCCAGCAGTATCCCGGACAGAGAAGCTTTCTTT. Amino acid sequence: CASSIPDREAFF.

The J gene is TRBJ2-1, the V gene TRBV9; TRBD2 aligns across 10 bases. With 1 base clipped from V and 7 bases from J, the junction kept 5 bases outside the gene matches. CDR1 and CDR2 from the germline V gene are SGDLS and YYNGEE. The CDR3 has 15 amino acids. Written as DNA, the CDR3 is TGTGCCAGCAGCGTAAACGGACTAGCGGAAAATGAGCAGTTCTTC. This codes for CASSVNGLAENEQFF.

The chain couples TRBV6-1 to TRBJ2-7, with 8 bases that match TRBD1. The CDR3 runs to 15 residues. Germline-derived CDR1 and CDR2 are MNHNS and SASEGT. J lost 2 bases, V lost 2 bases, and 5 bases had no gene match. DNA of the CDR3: TGTGCCAGCAGTGAACGACAGGGGCGTGCCTACGAGCAGTACTTC. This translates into CASSERQGRAYEQYF.

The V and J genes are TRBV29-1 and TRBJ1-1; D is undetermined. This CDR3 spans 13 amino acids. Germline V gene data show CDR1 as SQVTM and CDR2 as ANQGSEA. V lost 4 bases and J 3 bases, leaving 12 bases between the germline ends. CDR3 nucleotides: TGCAGCGTTGTTGGGTTAGTTGACACTGAAGCTTTCTTT. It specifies CSVVGLVDTEAFF.

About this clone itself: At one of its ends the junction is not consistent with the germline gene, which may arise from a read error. The CDR3 sequence is CASSLYGTLGTQYF. The CDR3 DNA is TGTGCTAGCAGCCTTTACGGGACTCTCGGGACCCAGTACTTC. The chain links TRBV7-7 to TRBJ2-5; possible D gene TRBD2, 6 bases. Germline CDR1 and CDR2: SSHAT and FNYEAQ (reference sequence). The CDR3 consists of 14 residues.

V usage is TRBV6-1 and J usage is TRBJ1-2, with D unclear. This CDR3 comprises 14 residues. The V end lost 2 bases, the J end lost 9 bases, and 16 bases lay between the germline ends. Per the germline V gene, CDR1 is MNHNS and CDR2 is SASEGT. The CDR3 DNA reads TGTGCCAGCAGTGAATCCGCGGGCGCGGGGAGCTACACCTTC. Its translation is CASSESAGAGSYTF.

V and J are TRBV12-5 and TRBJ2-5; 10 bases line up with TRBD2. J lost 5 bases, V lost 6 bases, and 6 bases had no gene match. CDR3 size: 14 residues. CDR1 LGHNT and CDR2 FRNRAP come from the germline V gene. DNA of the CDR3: TGTGCTAGTGGCCTTGGACTAGCGGAGGAGACCCAGTACTTC. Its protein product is CASGLGLAEETQYF.

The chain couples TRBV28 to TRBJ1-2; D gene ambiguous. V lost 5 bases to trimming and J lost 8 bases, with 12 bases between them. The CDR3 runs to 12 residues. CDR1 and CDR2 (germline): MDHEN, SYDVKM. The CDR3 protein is CASSPSGIGYTF. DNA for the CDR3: TGTGCCAGCAGTCCCTCCGGCATCGGCTACACCTTC.

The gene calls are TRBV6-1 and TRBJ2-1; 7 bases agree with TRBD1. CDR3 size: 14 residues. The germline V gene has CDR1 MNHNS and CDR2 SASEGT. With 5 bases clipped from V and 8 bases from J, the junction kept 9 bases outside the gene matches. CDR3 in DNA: TGTGCCAGCAGTCCCACGACAGGGAACCATGAGCAGTTCTTC. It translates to CASSPTTGNHEQFF.

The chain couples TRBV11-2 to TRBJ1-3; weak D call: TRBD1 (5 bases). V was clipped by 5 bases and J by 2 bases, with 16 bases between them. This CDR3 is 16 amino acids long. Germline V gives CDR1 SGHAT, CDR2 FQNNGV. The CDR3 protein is CASSPQRGVTGNTIYF. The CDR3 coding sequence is TGTGCCAGCAGCCCCCAAAGGGGAGTGACTGGAAACACCATATATTTT. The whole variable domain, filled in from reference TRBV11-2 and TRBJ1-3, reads EAGVAQSPRYKIIEKRQSVAFWCNPISGHATLYWYQQILGQGPKLLIQFQNNGVVDDSQLPKDRFSAERLKGVDSTLKIQPAKLEDSAVYLCASSPQRGVTGNTIYFGEGSWLTVV.

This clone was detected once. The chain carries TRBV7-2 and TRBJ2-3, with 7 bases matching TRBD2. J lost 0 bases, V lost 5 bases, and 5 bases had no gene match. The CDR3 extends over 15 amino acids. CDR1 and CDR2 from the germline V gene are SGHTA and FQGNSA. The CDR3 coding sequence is TGTGCCAGCAGCCCGCTAGCGGCTAGCACAGATACGCAGTATTTT. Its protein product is CASSPLAASTDTQYF.

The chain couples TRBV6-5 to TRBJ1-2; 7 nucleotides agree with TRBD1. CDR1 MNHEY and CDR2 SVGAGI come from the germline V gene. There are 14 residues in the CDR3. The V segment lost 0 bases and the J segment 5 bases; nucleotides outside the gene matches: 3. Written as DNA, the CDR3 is TGTGCCAGCAGTTACTCTAGACAGGGTTATGGCTACACCTTC. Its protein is CASSYSRQGYGYTF.

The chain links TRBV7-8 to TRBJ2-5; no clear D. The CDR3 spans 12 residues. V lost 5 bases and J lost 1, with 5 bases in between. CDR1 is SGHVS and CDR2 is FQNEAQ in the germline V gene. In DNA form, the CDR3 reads TGTGCCAGCAGCGTACTCCAAGAGACCCAGTACTTC. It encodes CASSVLQETQYF.

CDR3 DNA: TGTGCCAGCAGTGACCGGGATACGCAGTATTTT. It translates to CASSDRDTQYF. The V gene is TRBV6-4, the J gene TRBJ2-3; D unclear. The CDR3 spans 11 residues. The germline V gene has CDR1 MRHNA and CDR2 SNTAGT. Between the trimmed V and J ends, which lost 2 bases and 6 bases, there was a span of 3 bases.

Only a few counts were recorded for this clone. This chain's CDR3 is CAWSEGLGVGELFF. As DNA, the CDR3 is TGTGCCTGGAGTGAGGGACTGGGGGTAGGGGAACTGTTTTTT. The chain employs TRBV30 and TRBJ1-4; tentative D call: TRBD1 (5 bases). The V end was cut by 1 base, the J end by 12 bases, with 18 bases between. This CDR3 spans 14 amino acids. Germline CDR1 reads GTSNPN; CDR2 reads SVGIG (reference sequence).

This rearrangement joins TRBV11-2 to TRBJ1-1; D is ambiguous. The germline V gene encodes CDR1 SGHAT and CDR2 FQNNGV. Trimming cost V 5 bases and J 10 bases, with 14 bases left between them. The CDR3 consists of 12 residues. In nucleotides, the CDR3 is TGTGCCAGCAGCCTCATAGGGATTGGAGCTTTCTTT. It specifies CASSLIGIGAFF.

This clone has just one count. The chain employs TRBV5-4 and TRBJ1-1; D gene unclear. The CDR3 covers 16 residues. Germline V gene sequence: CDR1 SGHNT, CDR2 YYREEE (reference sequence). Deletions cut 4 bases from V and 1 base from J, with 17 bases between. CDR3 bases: TGTGCCAGCAGCCGGCCCCCCGGGTCGGCGAACACTGAAGCTTTCTTT. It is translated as CASSRPPGSANTEAFF.

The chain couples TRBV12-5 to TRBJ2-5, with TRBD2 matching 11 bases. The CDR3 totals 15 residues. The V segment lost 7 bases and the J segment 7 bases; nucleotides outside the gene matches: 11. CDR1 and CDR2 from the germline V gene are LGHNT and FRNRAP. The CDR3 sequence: CASARGLAEPWTQYF. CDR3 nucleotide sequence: TGTGCTAGTGCTAGGGGACTAGCGGAGCCGTGGACCCAGTACTTC. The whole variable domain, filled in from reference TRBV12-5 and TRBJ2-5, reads DARVTQTPRHKVTEMGQEVTMRCQPILGHNTVFWYRQTMMQGLELLAYFRNRAPLDDSGMPKDRFSAEMPDATLATLKIQPSEPRDSAVYFCASARGLAEPWTQYFGPGTRLLVL.

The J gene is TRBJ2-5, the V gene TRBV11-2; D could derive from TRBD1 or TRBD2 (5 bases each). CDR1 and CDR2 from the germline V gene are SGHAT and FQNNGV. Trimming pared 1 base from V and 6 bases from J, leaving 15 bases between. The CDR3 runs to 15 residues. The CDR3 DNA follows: TGTGCCAGCAGCTTAGGGGGGACCATTCAAAAGACCCAGTACTTC. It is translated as CASSLGGTIQKTQYF. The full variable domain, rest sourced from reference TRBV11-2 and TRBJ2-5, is EAGVAQSPRYKIIEKRQSVAFWCNPISGHATLYWYQQILGQGPKLLIQFQNNGVVDDSQLPKDRFSAERLKGVDSTLKIQPAKLEDSAVYLCASSLGGTIQKTQYFGPGTRLLVL.